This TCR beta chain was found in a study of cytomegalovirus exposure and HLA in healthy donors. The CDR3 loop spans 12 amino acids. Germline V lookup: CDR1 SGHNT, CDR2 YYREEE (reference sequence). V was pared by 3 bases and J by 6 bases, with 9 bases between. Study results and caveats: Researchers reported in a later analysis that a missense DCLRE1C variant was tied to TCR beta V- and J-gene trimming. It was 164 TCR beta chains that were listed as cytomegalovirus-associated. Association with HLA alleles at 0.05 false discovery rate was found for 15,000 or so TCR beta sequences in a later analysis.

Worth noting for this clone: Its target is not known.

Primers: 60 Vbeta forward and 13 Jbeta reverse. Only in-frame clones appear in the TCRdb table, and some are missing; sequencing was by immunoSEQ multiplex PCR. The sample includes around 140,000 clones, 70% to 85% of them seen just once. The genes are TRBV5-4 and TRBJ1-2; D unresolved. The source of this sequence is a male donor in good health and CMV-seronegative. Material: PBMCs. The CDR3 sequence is CASSSRPDGYTF. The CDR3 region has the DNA TGTGCCAGCAGCTCCCGCCCGGATGGCTACACCTTC.